The clone carrying this T cell receptor (beta chain) was observed many times. Its antigen is unidentified. The data were taken from a study of regulatory T cells in long-lasting Graves disease. General observations from the study: The work looked only at peripheral blood and did not look at thyroid tissue.

CDR3-region Arm-PCR and iRepertoire HTBI primers produced the TCR beta libraries. In TCRdb, the multiplex PCR reads were re-called with MiXCR into one record per CDR3 protein. The sample records fewer than 450,000 distinct CDR3 sequences, 20% to 30% being singletons. Time point described: persistent/refractory GD, antithyroid drugs over 5 years with positive TRAb. PBMC-extracted RNA yielded the TCR library. CDR3 length equals 14 residues. With 7 bases removed from V and 6 bases from J, the gap between germline ends came to 19 bases. Germline lookup yields CDR1 MNHNS and CDR2 SASEGT. V and J are TRBV6-1 and TRBJ2-7, with D hard to call. Source: peripheral blood mononuclear cells (PBMCs), taken when the disease was refractory, from a patient treated with antithyroid drugs. This receptor was obtained from a female donor with Graves disease. The CDR3 DNA reads TGTGCCAGCATTATGATGACCGCGTCACGCGAGCAGTACTTC. Its protein product is CASIMMTASREQYF.